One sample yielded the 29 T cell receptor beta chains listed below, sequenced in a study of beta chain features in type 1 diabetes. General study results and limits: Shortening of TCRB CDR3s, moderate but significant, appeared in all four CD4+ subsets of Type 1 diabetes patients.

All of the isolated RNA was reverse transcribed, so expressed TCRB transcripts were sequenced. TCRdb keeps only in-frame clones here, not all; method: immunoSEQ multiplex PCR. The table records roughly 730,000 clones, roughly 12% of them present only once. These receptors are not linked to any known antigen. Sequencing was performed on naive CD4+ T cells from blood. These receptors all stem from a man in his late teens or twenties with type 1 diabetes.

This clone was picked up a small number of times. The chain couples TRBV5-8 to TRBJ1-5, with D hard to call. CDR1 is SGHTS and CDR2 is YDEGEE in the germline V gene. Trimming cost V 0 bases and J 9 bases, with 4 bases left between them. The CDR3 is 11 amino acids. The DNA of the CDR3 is TGTGCCAGCAGCTTGGCCTCGCCCCAGCATTTT. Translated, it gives CASSLASPQHF.

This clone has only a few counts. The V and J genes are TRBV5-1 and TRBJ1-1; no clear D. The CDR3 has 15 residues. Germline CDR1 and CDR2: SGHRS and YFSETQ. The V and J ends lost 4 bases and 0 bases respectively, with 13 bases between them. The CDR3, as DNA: TGCGCCAGCAGCGTGGATCACCCCATGAACACTGAAGCTTTCTTT. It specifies CASSVDHPMNTEAFF.

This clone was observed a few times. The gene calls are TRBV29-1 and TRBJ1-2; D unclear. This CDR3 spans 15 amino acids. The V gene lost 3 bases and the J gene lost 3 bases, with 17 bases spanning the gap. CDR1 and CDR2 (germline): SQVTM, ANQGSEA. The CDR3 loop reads CSVDLIRVTDYGYTF. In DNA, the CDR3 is TGCAGCGTTGACCTGATAAGGGTTACGGACTATGGCTACACCTTC.

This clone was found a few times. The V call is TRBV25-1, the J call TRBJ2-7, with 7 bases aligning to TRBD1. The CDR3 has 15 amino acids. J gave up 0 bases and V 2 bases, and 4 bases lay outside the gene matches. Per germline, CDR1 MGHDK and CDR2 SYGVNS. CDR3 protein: CASSEPGTASYEQYF. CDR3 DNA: TGTGCCAGCAGTGAACCCGGGACAGCCTCCTACGAGCAGTACTTC.

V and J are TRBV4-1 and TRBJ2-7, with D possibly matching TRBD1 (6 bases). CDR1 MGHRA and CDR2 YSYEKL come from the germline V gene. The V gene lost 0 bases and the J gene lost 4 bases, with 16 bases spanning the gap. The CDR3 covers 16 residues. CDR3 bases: TGCGCCAGCAGCCAAGAGGAGTCCGGGACATCATACGAGCAGTACTTC. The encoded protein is CASSQEESGTSYEQYF.

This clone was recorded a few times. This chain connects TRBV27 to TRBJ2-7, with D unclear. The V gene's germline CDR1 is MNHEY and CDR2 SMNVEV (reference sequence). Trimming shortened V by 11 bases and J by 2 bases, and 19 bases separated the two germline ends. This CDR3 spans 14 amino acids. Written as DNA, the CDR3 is TGTGCCTCCAGCGCGCGCCAGGTAGCCTACGAGCAGTACTTC. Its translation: CASSARQVAYEQYF.

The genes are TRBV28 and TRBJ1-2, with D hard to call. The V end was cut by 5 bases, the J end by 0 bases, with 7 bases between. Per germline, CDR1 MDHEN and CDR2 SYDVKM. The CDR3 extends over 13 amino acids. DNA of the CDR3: TGTGCCAGCAGTGACGGAGCTAACTATGGCTACACCTTC. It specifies CASSDGANYGYTF.

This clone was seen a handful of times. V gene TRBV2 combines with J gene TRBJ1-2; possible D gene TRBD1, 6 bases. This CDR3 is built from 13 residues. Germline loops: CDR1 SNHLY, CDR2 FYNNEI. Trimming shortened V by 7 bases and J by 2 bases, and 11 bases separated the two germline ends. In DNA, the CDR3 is TGTGCCAGCATCCTACAGGGAAACTATGGCTACACCTTC. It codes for CASILQGNYGYTF.

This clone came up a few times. Written as DNA, the CDR3 is TGTGCCAGCAGCGTAGGAGGGACAACAAATTCACCCCTCCACTTT. It specifies CASSVGGTTNSPLHF. This chain joins TRBV9 and TRBJ1-6; D possibly corresponds to TRBD1 (6 bases). This CDR3 contains 15 residues. Germline CDR1 reads SGDLS; CDR2 reads YYNGEE. V shed 0 bases and J shed 7 bases, with 11 bases lying between them.

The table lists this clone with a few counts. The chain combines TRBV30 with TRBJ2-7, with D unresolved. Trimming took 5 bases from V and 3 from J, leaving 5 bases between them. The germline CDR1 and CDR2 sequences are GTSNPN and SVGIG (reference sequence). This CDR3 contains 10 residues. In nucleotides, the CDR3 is TGTGCCTGGGGGGACTACGAGCAGTACTTC. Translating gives CAWGDYEQYF.

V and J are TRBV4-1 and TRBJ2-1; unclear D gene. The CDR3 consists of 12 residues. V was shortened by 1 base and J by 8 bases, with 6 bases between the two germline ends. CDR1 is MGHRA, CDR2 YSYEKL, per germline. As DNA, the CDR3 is TGCGCCAGCAGCCAAGCTCGAGATGAGCAGTTCTTC. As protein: CASSQARDEQFF.

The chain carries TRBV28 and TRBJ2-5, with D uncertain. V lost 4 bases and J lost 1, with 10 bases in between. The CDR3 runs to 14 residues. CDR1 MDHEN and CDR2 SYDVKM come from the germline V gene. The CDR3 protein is CASSSLRTQETQYF. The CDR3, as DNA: TGTGCCAGCAGTTCTTTACGGACCCAAGAGACCCAGTACTTC.

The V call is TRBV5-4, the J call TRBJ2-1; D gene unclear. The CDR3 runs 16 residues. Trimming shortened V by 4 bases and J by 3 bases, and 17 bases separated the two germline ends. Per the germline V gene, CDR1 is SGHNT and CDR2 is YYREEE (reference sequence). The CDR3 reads CASSVQKAGSYNEQFF. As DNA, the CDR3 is TGTGCCAGCAGCGTACAAAAAGCTGGCAGCTACAATGAGCAGTTCTTC.

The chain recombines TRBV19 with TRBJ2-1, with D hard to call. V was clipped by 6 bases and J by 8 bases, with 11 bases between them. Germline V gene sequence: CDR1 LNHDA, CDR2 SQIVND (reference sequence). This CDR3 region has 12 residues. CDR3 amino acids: CASRWESDEQFF. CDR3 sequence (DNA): TGTGCCAGTAGGTGGGAAAGCGATGAGCAGTTCTTC.

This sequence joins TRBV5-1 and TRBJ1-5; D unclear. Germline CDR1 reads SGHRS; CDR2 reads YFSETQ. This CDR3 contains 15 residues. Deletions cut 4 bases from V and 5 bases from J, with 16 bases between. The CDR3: CASSPSSGEYQPQHF. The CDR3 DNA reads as TGCGCCAGCAGCCCTAGCAGCGGGGAGTATCAGCCCCAGCATTTT.

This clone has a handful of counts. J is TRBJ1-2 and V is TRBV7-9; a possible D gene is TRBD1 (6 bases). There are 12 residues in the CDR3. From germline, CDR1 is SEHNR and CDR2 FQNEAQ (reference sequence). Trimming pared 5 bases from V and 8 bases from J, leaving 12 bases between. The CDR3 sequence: CASSLETGGYTF. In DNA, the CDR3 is TGTGCCAGCAGCCTGGAAACAGGGGGCTACACCTTC. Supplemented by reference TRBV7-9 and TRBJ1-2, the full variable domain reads DTGVSQNPRHKITKRGQNVTFRCDPISEHNRLYWYRQTLGQGPEFLTYFQNEAQLEKSRLLSDRFSAERPKGSFSTLEIQRTEQGDSAMYLCASSLETGGYTFGSGTRLTVV.

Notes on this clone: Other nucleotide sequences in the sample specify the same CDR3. The CDR3 coding sequence is TGCGCCAGCAGCCAAGATGGCGGGAGCTCCTATAATTCACCCCTCCACTTT. Residues: CASSQDGGSSYNSPLHF. The rearrangement links TRBV4-1 to TRBJ1-6, with unresolved D. The CDR3 spans 17 residues. Trimming removed 0 bases from V and 0 bases from J, with 9 bases in between. Germline CDR1 reads MGHRA; CDR2 reads YSYEKL.

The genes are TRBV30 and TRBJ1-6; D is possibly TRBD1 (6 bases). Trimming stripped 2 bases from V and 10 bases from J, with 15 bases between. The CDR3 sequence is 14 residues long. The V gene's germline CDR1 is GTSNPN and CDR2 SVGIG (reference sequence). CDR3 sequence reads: CAWSSRQDRSPLHF. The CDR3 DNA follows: TGTGCCTGGAGTTCCCGACAGGATCGATCACCCCTCCACTTT. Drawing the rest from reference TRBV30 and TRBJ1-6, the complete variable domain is SQTIHQWPATLVQPVGSPLSLECTVEGTSNPNLYWYRQAAGRGLQLLFYSVGIGQISSEVPQNLSASRPQDRQFILSSKKLLLSDSGFYLCAWSSRQDRSPLHFGNGTRLTVT.

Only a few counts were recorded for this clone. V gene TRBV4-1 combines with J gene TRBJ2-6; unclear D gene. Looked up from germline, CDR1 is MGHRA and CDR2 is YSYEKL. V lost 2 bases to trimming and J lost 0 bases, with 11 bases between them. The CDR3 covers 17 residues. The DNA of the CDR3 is TGCGCCAGCAGCCAACTTTCGACCATCTCTGGGGCCAACGTCCTGACTTTC. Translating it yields CASSQLSTISGANVLTF.

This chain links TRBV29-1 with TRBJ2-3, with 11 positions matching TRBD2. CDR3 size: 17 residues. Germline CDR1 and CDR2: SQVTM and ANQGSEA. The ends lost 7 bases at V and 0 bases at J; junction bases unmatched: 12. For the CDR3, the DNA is TGCAGCGCCCGAGGAACTAGCGGGGGCCCGAGCACAGATACGCAGTATTTT. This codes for CSARGTSGGPSTDTQYF.

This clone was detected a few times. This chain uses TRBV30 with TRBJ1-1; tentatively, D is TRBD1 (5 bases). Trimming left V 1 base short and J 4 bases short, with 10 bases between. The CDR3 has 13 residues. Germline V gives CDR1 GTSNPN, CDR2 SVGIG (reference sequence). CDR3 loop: CAWSGGRGTEAFF. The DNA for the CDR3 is TGTGCCTGGAGTGGGGGAAGGGGCACTGAAGCTTTCTTT.

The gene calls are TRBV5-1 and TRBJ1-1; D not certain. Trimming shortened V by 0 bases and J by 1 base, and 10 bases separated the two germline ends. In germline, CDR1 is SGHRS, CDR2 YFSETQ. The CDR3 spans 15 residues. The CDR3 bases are TGCGCCAGCAGCTTGGCCAACACGCGGAACACTGAAGCTTTCTTT. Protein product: CASSLANTRNTEAFF.

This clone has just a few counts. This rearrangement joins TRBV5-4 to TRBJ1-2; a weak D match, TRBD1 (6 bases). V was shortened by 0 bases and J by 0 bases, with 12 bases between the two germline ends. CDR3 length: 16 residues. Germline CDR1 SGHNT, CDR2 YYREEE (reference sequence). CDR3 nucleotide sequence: TGTGCCAGCAGCTTGGTTGGGACAAAAGCTAACTATGGCTACACCTTC. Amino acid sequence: CASSLVGTKANYGYTF.

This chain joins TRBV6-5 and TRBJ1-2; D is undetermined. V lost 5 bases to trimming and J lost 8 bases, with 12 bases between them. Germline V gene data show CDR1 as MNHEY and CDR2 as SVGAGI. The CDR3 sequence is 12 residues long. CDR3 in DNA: TGTGCCAGCAGTCGGGCCCTTGGAGGCTACACCTTC. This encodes CASSRALGGYTF.

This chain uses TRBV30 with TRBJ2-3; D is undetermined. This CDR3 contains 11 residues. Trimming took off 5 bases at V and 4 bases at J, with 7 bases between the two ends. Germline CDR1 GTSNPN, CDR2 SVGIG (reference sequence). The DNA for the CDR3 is TGTGCCTGGGAACTGTCAGATACGCAGTATTTT. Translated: CAWELSDTQYF.

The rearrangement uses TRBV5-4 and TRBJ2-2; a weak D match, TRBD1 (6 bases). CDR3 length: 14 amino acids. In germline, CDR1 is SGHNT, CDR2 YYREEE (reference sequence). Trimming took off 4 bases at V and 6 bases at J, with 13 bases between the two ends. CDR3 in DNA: TGTGCCAGCAGCCCAGGGGTGGAGGCCGGGGAGCTGTTTTTT. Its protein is CASSPGVEAGELFF.

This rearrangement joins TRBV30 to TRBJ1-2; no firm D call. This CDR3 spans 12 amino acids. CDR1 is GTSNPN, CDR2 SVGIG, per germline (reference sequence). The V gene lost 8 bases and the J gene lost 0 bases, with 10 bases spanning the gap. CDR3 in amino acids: CAVRSPNYGYTF. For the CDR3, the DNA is TGTGCCGTAAGATCTCCTAACTATGGCTACACCTTC.

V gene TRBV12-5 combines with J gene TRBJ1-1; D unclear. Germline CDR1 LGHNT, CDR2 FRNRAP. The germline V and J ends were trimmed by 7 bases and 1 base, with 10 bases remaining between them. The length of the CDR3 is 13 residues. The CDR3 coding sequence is TGTGCTAGTGTGCCTGACGGGAACACTGAAGCTTTCTTT. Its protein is CASVPDGNTEAFF.

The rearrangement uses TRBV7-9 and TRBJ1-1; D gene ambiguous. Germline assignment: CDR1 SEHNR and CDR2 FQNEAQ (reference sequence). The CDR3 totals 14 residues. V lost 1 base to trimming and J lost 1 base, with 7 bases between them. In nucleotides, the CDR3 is TGTGCCAGCAGCTTAGAGAACAAGAACACTGAAGCTTTCTTT. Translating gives CASSLENKNTEAFF.